This TCR beta chain was identified in a study of regulatory T cells in long-lasting Graves disease. Germline loops: CDR1 SGHTA, CDR2 FQGTGA. V was shortened by 4 bases and J by 5 bases, with 9 bases between the two germline ends. The CDR3 has 13 residues. To make TCR beta libraries, researchers used iRepertoire HTBI primers and Arm-PCR of CDR3 regions. TCRdb analysed the multiplex PCR reads with MiXCR anew, one entry per CDR3 protein. The sample holds roughly 510,000 distinct CDR3 sequences, roughly 15% seen once. Time point described: newly diagnosed GD, antithyroid drugs for less than 3 months. Following extraction of RNA from PBMCs, that RNA was used to make the TCR library. These data are also associated with another study on T cells in Graves' hyperthyroidism and ophthalmopathy.

V gene TRBV7-3 combines with J gene TRBJ1-5, with TRBD1 as a possible D gene (5 bases). This TCR was recovered from a man aged 18 to 29 with Graves disease. Here the sequenced sample was peripheral blood mononuclear cells (PBMCs), taken at new diagnosis, from a patient treated with antithyroid drugs. The CDR3 bases are TGTGCCAGCAGCTGGGACGTTGATCAGCCCCAGCATTTT. Amino acids: CASSWDVDQPQHF.